The clone carrying this T cell receptor beta chain was counted a few times. The antigen is unknown. The sample belongs to a study of cytomegalovirus exposure and HLA in healthy donors. CDR1 and CDR2 from the germline V gene are WNHNN and SYGVQD (reference sequence). The CDR3 spans 13 residues. V was shortened by 4 bases and J by 8 bases, with 14 bases between the two germline ends. Study-level findings and limits: Cytomegalovirus status was reportedly diagnosed by the classifier with high specificity and sensitivity.

The PCR used 60 Vbeta and 13 Jbeta primers. Clones were read by immunoSEQ multiplex PCR, and TCRdb kept only the in-frame ones, dropping some. This sample has tens of thousands of clones, with about four fifths found just once. This receptor was identified in a man aged 18 to 29 in good health and CMV-seropositive. Sequencing was carried out using PBMCs. The rearrangement links TRBV10-1 to TRBJ1-1, with D tentatively TRBD1 (6 bases). DNA for the CDR3: TGCGCCAGCAGTGCACTACAGACAGGCGAAGCTTTCTTT. Translated: CASSALQTGEAFF.